This T cell receptor (beta chain) was documented in a study of blood T cell repertoires in COVID-19. In the study overall: Sites in the United States, Italy and Spain provided acute and convalescent COVID-19 samples.

After removal of 7 bases from V and 5 bases from J, the junction contained 10 bases not matched to a gene. Germline V gives CDR1 SGHTA, CDR2 FQGNSA. The CDR3 is 14 amino acids. Generated by immunoSEQ multiplex PCR, the TCRdb table keeps only in-frame clones and is missing some. The sample holds 200,000 to 250,000 clones, about 76% seen once. V is TRBV7-2 and J is TRBJ1-1; 7 positions match TRBD1. The TCR was taken from a woman aged 45-65 years with acute COVID-19. Sequenced sample: PBMCs or T cells enriched from blood (not recorded which). This chain's CDR3 is CASNWWGRGTEAFF. CDR3 coding DNA: TGTGCCAGCAACTGGTGGGGCAGGGGGACTGAAGCTTTCTTT.